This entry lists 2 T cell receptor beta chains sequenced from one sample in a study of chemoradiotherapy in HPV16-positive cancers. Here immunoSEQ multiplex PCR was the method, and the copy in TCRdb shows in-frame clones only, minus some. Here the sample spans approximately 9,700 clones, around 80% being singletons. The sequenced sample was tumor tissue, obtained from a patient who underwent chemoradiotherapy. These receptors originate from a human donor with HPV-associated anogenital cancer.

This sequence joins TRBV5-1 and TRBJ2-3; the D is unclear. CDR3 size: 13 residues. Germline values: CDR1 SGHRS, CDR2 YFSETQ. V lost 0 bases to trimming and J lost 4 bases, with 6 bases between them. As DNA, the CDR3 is TGCGCCAGCAGCTTGGCCGGGTCAGATACGCAGTATTTT. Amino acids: CASSLAGSDTQYF.

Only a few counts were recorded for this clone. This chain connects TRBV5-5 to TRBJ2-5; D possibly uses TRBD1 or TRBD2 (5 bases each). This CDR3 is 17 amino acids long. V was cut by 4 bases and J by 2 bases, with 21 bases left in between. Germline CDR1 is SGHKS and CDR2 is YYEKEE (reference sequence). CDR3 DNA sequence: TGTGCCAGCAGCCCCGGGACCCTCCTGGGCGCACAAGAGACCCAGTACTTC. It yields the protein CASSPGTLLGAQETQYF. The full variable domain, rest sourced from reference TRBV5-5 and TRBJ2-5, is DAGVTQSPTHLIKTRGQQVTLRCSPISGHKSVSWYQQVLGQGPQFIFQYYEKEERGRGNFPDRFSARQFPNYSSELNVNALLLGDSALYLCASSPGTLLGAQETQYFGPGTRLLVL.